The clone carrying this TCR beta chain was recorded many times. What it binds is unknown. TCRdb re-analysed the 5' RACE reads in MiXCR, keeping a single row per CDR3 protein. The sample yields 210,000 or so distinct CDR3 sequences, around 20% seen once. This specimen comes from a study of T-cell memory formation after mild COVID-19. The overall study: The TCR clusters were mostly specific to one donor. Points from the study as a whole: There was no confirmation that second-wave clones peaking on day 37 were SARS-CoV-2 specific. Later expanders leaned toward CD4+, whereas clones contracting from day 15 to 85 were balanced CD4/CD8.

Germline CDR1 is SGHTA and CDR2 is FQGNSA. The CDR3 loop spans 14 amino acids. Losses at the gene ends were 1 base for V and 7 bases for J; bases not matched to a gene: 6. The origin of this receptor is an adult woman who had mild COVID-19 (a few samples of this study predate the infection). Cell type and time point are not known. The V gene is TRBV7-2, the J gene TRBJ1-2; TRBD1 aligns across 7 bases. The sequenced material came from PBMCs or a T cell subset sorted from them (not recorded which). The CDR3 protein is CASSLETGNRGYTF. The DNA of the CDR3 is TGTGCCAGCAGCTTAGAGACAGGGAACCGTGGCTACACCTTC.